Listed here is a single T cell receptor (beta chain). This sample is drawn from a study of blood T cell repertoires in COVID-19. Method: immunoSEQ multiplex PCR; TCRdb's copy keeps in-frame clones and lacks some. Of under 300,000 clones listed, about 83% are singletons. V was shortened by 5 bases and J by 10 bases, with 11 bases between the two germline ends. The CDR3 runs to 11 residues. Germline V gene data show CDR1 as SNHLY and CDR2 as FYNNEI. Sequenced input: peripheral blood. The receptor comes from a human donor in a cohort sampled during active COVID-19. J is TRBJ1-1 and V is TRBV2, with D maybe TRBD1 (6 bases). CDR3 coding DNA: TGTGCCAGCAGTCCTCAACAGGGAGCTTTCTTT. This gives the protein CASSPQQGAFF.